The rows below give T cell receptor beta chains drawn from one sample of a study of Ad26.COV2.S vaccination and SARS-CoV-2 variants. The protocol was immunoSEQ multiplex PCR, while the TCRdb copy is restricted to in-frame clones and leaves out a portion. The sample comprises 400,000 to 450,000 clones, 80% to 95% of which are singletons, and 12% rests with the top ten. The sample here was peripheral blood, taken in a trial of Ad26.COV2.S vaccine versus placebo. These receptor sequences come from a person aged 18 to 59 who received the Ad26.COV2.S COVID-19 vaccine or a placebo. Each CDR3 is given without its conserved first and last residue. D genes are given only for firm matches.

TRBV5-1	TRBJ1-1	NA	ASTDGRSPNTEAF
TRBV2	TRBJ1-5	NA	ASNLWEDSSNQPQH
TRBV28	TRBJ2-7	NA	ASSRTMGGYEQY
TRBV6-2/TRBV6-3	TRBJ1-5	NA	ASSGQSNQPQH
TRBV7-8	TRBJ1-6	TRBD1	ASSSGDSKTSPLH
TRBV7-2	TRBJ2-1	NA	ASSLSRGELNEQF
TRBV24-1	TRBJ2-3	TRBD2	ATSDLSVVVVREVALTDTQY
TRBV7-8	TRBJ1-5	NA	ASSLATTNQPQH
TRBV10-3	TRBJ2-7	TRBD1	AISGQGERYEQY
TRBV4-2	TRBJ1-3	TRBD1	ASSPGTGTGNTIY
TRBV7-6	TRBJ2-7	TRBD2	ASSLGLAGGYEQY
TRBV5-1	TRBJ2-6	TRBD1	ASSPGTGTGANVLT
TRBV2	TRBJ2-2	NA	ASNRDRRELF
TRBV19	TRBJ2-5	NA	ASSTSNRAQETQY
TRBV10-3	TRBJ2-5	TRBD1	AISARQGFGETQY
TRBV3-1/TRBV3-2	TRBJ1-1	NA	ASSQDPGVAF
TRBV7-6	TRBJ2-5	TRBD2	ASTPEIAGLETQY
TRBV12-3/TRBV12-4	TRBJ1-2	NA	ASSLSGIYGYT
TRBV7-2	TRBJ2-1	NA	ASSWSPGTGNNEQF
TRBV9	TRBJ2-5	TRBD2	ASSVAPGSGRGETQY
TRBV11-2	TRBJ2-7	TRBD2	ASSPWTSGNSYEQY
TRBV7-9	TRBJ2-1	NA	ASSLQSRDNEQF
TRBV5-1	TRBJ2-6	NA	ASSLRGSGANVLT
TRBV24-1	TRBJ2-5	TRBD2	ATSDWTSGRAVETQY
TRBV29-1	TRBJ1-2	TRBD1	SVYGQEINYGYT
TRBV11-2	TRBJ2-5	NA	ASSLGGSAETQY
TRBV27	TRBJ1-5	NA	ASSQWGSNQPQH
TRBV2	TRBJ2-4	NA	ASSDWERAKNIQY
TRBV10-1	TRBJ2-7	NA	ASRAHEQY
TRBV2	TRBJ2-1	TRBD1	ASSKTGTAYNEQF
TRBV6-1	TRBJ1-5	NA	ASSFRANQPQH
TRBV6-2/TRBV6-3	TRBJ2-1	NA	ASSYTPRDSLADEQF
TRBV27	TRBJ2-2	NA	ASSMDPYGNTGELF
TRBV6-2/TRBV6-3	TRBJ1-2	NA	ASSYGGRKANYGYT
TRBV6-6	TRBJ2-7	NA	ASSSPRTGTYEQY
TRBV4-1	TRBJ2-5	NA	ASSQAAGETQY
TRBV3-1/TRBV3-2	TRBJ2-5	TRBD1	ASSQEGDRVKARETQY
TRBV6-6	TRBJ2-7	NA	ASSYVWGEGGYEQY
TRBV3-1/TRBV3-2	TRBJ2-7	TRBD2	ASSQAWGRAKYEQY
TRBV9	TRBJ2-5	NA	ASSVSLVETQY
TRBV4-1	TRBJ2-1	NA	ASSQDRVSSYNEQF
TRBV3-1/TRBV3-2	TRBJ1-1	NA	ASSQAVGVGGTEAF
TRBV30	TRBJ2-1	TRBD2	AWSKGLAPYNEQF
TRBV27	TRBJ2-7	TRBD1	ASSLLTGGDLDEQY
TRBV20-1	TRBJ2-1	NA	SASGWSSYNEQF
TRBV10-3	TRBJ2-1	TRBD1	AISVAWTGMAEDNEQF
TRBV7-2	TRBJ2-5	TRBD2	ASSLGPSGGGEETQY
TRBV5-4	TRBJ2-3	NA	ASSATGTDTQY
TRBV12-3/TRBV12-4	TRBJ2-5	NA	ASSLVGTQY
TRBV5-6	TRBJ2-3	NA	ASSWPGTSTDTQY
TRBV7-2	TRBJ2-3	NA	AEKIPDTDTQY
TRBV12-3/TRBV12-4	TRBJ2-7	NA	ASSFVRAYEQY